This T cell receptor beta chain was identified during a study of blood T cell repertoires in COVID-19. Authors' processing steps: Estimation of nucleated cell counts was performed using reference gene primer amplification. Libraries were prepared by immunoSEQ multiplex PCR; TCRdb keeps only in-frame clonotypes and omits some of them. The V and J calls and clone size come from that table; D and trimming were worked out from the DNA. The table includes over 80,000 clones, about 90% detected once. This CDR3 has 13 amino acids. The germline V gene encodes CDR1 SGHRS and CDR2 YFSETQ. V was pared by 0 bases and J by 4 bases, with 5 bases between.

The chain has TRBV5-1 and TRBJ1-5; no firm D call. The specimen sequenced was peripheral blood. The TCR sequence derives from a human donor with active COVID-19. The donor label of this sample is uncertain. The CDR3 bases are TGCGCCAGCAGCTTGGGGCCAAATCAGCCCCAGCATTTT. Translated, it gives CASSLGPNQPQHF.